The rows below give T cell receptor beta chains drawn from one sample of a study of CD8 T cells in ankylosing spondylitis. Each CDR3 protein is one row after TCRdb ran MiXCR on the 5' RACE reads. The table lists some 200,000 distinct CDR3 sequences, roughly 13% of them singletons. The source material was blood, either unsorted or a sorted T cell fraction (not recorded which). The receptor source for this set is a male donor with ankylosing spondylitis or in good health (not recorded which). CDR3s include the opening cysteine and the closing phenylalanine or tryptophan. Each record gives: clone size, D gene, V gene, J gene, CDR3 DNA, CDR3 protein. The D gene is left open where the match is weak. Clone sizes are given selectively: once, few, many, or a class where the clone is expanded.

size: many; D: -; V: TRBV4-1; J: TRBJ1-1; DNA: TGCGCCAGCAGCCAAGAACACTCTCTAGGGCCTGAAGCTTTCTTT; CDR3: CASSQEHSLGPEAFF
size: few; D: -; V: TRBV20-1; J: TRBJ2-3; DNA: TGCAGTGCTAGAGATGCCTACCGGACAGATACGCAGTATTTT; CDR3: CSARDAYRTDTQYF
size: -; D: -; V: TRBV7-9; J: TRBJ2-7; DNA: TGTGCCAGCAGCCCTACCCGGGACGAGCAGTACTTC; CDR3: CASSPTRDEQYF
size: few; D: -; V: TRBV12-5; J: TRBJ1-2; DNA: TGTGCTAGTGCCGGGACATCTAGCTATGGCTACACCTTC; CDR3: CASAGTSSYGYTF
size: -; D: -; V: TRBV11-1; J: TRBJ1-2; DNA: TGTGCCAGCAGCCCTGAGTATGGTTCTGGCTACACCTTC; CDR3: CASSPEYGSGYTF
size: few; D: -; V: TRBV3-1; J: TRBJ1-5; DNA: TGTGCCAGCAGCCAAGGACCGACGGGGCAAAATCAGCCCCAGCATTTT; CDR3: CASSQGPTGQNQPQHF
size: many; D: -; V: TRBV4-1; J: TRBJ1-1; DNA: TGCGCCAGCAGCGCAGACAGGATAAACACTGAAGCTTTCTTT; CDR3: CASSADRINTEAFF
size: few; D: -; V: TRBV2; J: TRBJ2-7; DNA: TGTGCCAGCAGGGCAGGGCCCGCCGCCTACGAGCAGTACTTC; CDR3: CASRAGPAAYEQYF
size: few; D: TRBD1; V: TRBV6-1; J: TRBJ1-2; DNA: TGTGCCAGCAGTGAAAAATTCGGGTCAGGGGGTGGTCAGAACTATGGCTACACCTTC; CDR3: CASSEKFGSGGGQNYGYTF
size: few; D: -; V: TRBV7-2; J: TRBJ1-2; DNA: TGTGCCAGCAGCCCAACAGGACAGACTACTAACTATGGCTACACCTTC; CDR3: CASSPTGQTTNYGYTF
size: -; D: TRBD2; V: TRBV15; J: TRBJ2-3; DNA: TGTGCCACCAGCACTGGCGGGAGGTCGCAGTATTTT; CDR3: CATSTGGRSQYF
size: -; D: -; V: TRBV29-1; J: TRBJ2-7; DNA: TGCAGCGTTGTTAGCGGTACCTACGAGCAGTACTTC; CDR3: CSVVSGTYEQYF
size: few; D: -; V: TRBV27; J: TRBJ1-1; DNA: TGTGCCAGCGGTATCGGGGAACACACTGAAGCTTTCTTT; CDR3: CASGIGEHTEAFF
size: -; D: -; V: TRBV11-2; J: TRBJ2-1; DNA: TGTGCCAGCAGCGGGGAAGGGCGCTCCCCCGGCTCCTACAATGAGCAGTTCTTC; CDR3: CASSGEGRSPGSYNEQFF
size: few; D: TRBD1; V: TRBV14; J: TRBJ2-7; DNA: TGTGCCAGCAGCCGATCCGGGACAGAAGCTCTCCCCGAGCAGTACTTC; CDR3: CASSRSGTEALPEQYF
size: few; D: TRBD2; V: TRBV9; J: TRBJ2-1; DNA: TGTGCCAGCAGCGGGACTAGCGGGGGGCATGTTACCTCCTACAATGAGCAGTTCTTC; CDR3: CASSGTSGGHVTSYNEQFF
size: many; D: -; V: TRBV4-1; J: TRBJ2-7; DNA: TGCGCCAGCAGCCAAGAACTGGGACCGTACTACGAGCAGTACTTC; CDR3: CASSQELGPYYEQYF
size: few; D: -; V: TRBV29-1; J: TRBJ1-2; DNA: TGCAGCGTGGGCTCCGGGACTGATTTCTATGGCTACACCTTC; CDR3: CSVGSGTDFYGYTF
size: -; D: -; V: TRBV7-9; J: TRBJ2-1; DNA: TGTGCCAGCAGCTTAGGGGGAGTGGCCTCCTACAATGAGCAGTTCTTC; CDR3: CASSLGGVASYNEQFF
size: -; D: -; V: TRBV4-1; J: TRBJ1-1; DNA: TGCGCCAGCAGCCAAGGGGGGACCACTGAAGCTTTCTTT; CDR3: CASSQGGTTEAFF
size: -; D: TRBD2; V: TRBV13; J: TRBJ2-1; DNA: TGTGCCAGCAGCCCGGGATTAGCGGGGGCCGGGAATGAGCAGTTCTTC; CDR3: CASSPGLAGAGNEQFF
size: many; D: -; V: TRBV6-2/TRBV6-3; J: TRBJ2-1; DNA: TGTGCCAGCGGCCCGGCTGACCTGTCCTACAATGAGCAGTTCTTC; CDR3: CASGPADLSYNEQFF
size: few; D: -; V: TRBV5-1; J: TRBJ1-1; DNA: TGCGCCAGCAGCTTCATACATCAGGGCCCGAGGAACACTGAAGCTTTCTTT; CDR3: CASSFIHQGPRNTEAFF
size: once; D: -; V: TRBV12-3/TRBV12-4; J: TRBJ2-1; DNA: TGTGCCAGCAGATCCGAGAGCTCCTACAATGAGCAGTTCTTC; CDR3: CASRSESSYNEQFF
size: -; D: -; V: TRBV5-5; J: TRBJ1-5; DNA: TGTGCCAGCAGCTTGGGACCTCCCGGGCAGCCCCAGCATTTT; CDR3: CASSLGPPGQPQHF
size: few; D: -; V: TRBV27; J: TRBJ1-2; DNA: TGTGCCAGCAGGAACTTTAACTATGGCTACACCTTC; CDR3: CASRNFNYGYTF
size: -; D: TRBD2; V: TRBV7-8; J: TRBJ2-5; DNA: TGTGCCAGCAGCTTAGTAAGACGACTAGCGGCTGGAGGAGAGACCCAGTACTTC; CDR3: CASSLVRRLAAGGETQYF
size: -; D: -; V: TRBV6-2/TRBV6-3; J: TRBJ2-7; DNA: TGTGCCAGCAGTTACTCGGCTAGTCTCGGTTACGAGCAGTACTTC; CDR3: CASSYSASLGYEQYF
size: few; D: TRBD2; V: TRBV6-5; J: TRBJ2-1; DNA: TGTGCCAGCAGTTACCACCCTGGTTTCCTAGCGGGATCCGACAATGAGCAGTTCTTC; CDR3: CASSYHPGFLAGSDNEQFF
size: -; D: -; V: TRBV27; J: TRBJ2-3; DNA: TGTGCCAGCACCCGCAGAGGCACAGATACGCAGTATTTT; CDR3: CASTRRGTDTQYF
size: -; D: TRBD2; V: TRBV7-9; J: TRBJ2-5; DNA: TGTGCCAGCAGCTTAGTAGGCGCGGGGGGGCAGGGAGAGACCCAGTACTTC; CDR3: CASSLVGAGGQGETQYF
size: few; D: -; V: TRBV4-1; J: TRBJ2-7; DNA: TGCGCCAGCAGCCCACGACAGGCGAGCTCCTACGAGCAGTACTTC; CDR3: CASSPRQASSYEQYF
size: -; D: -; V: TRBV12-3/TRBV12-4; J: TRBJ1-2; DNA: TGTGCCAGCCGTGAGCGGACCTACGGGGAGAACTATGGCTACACCTTC; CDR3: CASRERTYGENYGYTF
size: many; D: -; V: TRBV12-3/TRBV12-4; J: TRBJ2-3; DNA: TGTGCCAGCAGTTTATTAGGGGTTGGCACAGATACGCAGTATTTT; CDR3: CASSLLGVGTDTQYF
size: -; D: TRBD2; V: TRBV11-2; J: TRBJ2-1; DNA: TGTGCCAGCAGCTCCGCCGGGACTAGCGGGAGCCTCGCCTACAATGAGCAGTTCTTC; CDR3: CASSSAGTSGSLAYNEQFF
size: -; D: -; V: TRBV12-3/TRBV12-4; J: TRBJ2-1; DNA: TGTGCCAGCAGCCCGGACACGGGGCGAGGGTACAATGAGCAGTTCTTC; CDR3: CASSPDTGRGYNEQFF
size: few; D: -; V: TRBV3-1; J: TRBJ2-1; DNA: TGTGCCAGCAGCCAAGATCTCGCAGGCCTCTCCTACAATGAGCAGTTCTTC; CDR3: CASSQDLAGLSYNEQFF
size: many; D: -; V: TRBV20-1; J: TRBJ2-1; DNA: TGCAGTGCTAGACATAGCTCCTACAATGAGCAGTTCTTC; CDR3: CSARHSSYNEQFF
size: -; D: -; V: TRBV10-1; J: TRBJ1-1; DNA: TGCGCCAGCAGTGAAAGAAGGGTGTTCTCTGAAGCTTTCTTT; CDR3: CASSERRVFSEAFF
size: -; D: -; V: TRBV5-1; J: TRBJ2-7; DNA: TGCGCCAGCAGCTTCGGGACTCCCGGACTCTACGAGCAGTACTTC; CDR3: CASSFGTPGLYEQYF
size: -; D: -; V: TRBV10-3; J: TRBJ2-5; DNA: TGTGCCATCAGTGATTCCCTCAAGACAGGAACGGAGACCCAGTACTTC; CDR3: CAISDSLKTGTETQYF
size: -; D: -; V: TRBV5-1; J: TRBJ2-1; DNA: TGCGCCAGCAGCTTAGACACCTTCGATGAGCAGTTCTTC; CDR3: CASSLDTFDEQFF
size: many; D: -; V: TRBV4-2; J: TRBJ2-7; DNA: TGTGCCAGCAGCCAAGCCGAAGGGGACGACTCCTACGAGCAGTACTTC; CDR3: CASSQAEGDDSYEQYF
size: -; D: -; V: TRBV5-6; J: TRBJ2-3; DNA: TGTGCCAGCCAACAAAGTCAGAGAACCGCTTATGGAGATACGCAGTATTTT; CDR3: CASQQSQRTAYGDTQYF
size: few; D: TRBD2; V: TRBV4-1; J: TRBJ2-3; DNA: TGCGCCAGCAGCCAAGGGCGCGGGGGGGCCTTAGATACGCAGTATTTT; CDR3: CASSQGRGGALDTQYF
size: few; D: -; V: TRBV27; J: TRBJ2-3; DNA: TGTGCCAGCAGTTCCTGGCGCGCTGGGAGCACAGATACGCAGTATTTT; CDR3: CASSSWRAGSTDTQYF
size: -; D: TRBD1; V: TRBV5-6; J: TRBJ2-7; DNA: TGTGCCAGCAGCTCCCTCCGGGACAGCAGCTACGAGCAGTACTTC; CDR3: CASSSLRDSSYEQYF
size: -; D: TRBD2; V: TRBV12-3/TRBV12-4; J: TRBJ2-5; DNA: TGTGCCAGCAGTTCACGGGGGGGCAAGGCACACCCTCAAGAGACCCAGTACTTC; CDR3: CASSSRGGKAHPQETQYF
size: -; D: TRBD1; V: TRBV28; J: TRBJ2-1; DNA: TGTGCCAGCAGTTTCTTTCTGACAGGGGGAACCTACAATGAGCAGTTCTTC; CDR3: CASSFFLTGGTYNEQFF
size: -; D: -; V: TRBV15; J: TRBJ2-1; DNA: TGTGCCACCAGCACTCCCACTAGTAAGGTCTACAATGAGCAGTTCTTC; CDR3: CATSTPTSKVYNEQFF
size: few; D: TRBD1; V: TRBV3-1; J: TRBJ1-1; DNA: TGTGCCAGCAGCCCGGATACAGGGGTGAACACTGAAGCTTTCTTT; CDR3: CASSPDTGVNTEAFF
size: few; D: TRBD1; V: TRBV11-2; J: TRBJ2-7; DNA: TGTGCCAGCAGCTTAAGGTCCGTTAGGACAGGGGCCTACGAGCAGTACTTC; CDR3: CASSLRSVRTGAYEQYF
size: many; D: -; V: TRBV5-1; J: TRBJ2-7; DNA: TGCGCCAGCAGCTTCGGGGTGGCCGAGCAGTACTTC; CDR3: CASSFGVAEQYF
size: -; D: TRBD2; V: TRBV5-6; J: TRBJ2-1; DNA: TGTGCCAGCAGCTTGAAACTAGCGGGGGGCGAGCAGTTCTTC; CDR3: CASSLKLAGGEQFF
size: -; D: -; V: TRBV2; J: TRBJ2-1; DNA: TGTGCCAGCATACGGGACTCAACCTACAATGAGCAGTTCTTC; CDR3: CASIRDSTYNEQFF